Below, 25 T cell receptor beta chains from the same sample are listed, as sequenced in a study of shared clonotypes between healthy human individuals (dated by TCRdb to the early 2020s). Library preparation employed the immunoSEQ multiplex PCR assay. TCRdb's version of the immuneACCESS table is confined to in-frame rearrangements and falls short of the full clone set. An unresolved V gene accounts for under half of the shortfall where checked; the remainder is of unknown origin. For this sample there are about 1.5 million clones; 95% to 99% appear just once. The top ten constitute 0.4% to 0.55% of the sample. Sample: naive CD4+ T cells sorted from blood. This specimen's cell subset or site label, per the study, means: CD45RA+ positively selected. These receptors were collected from a young man in good health.

The chain has TRBV7-9 and TRBJ1-5; 9 bases match TRBD1. With V trimmed by 1 base and J by 4 bases, 5 bases remained unmatched. The CDR3 sequence is 16 residues long. Germline V gene lookup returns CDR1 SEHNR and CDR2 FQNEAQ (reference sequence). CDR3 DNA sequence: TGTGCCAGCAGCTTAGGTATAGGACAGGGGAATCAGCCCCAGCATTTT. Its protein is CASSLGIGQGNQPQHF.

The rearrangement joins TRBV7-3 to TRBJ2-7, with 8 bases that match TRBD1. The V gene end was trimmed by 2 bases and the J gene end by 6 bases; junction bases not matched to a gene: 3. The CDR3 totals 13 residues. The germline CDR1 and CDR2 sequences are SGHTA and FQGTGA. The CDR3 nucleotides are TGTGCCAGCAGCTTATCCAGGGGGCTCGAGCAGTACTTC. Residues: CASSLSRGLEQYF.

The CDR3 DNA sequence: TGTGCCAGCAGTGGGGAGCTGCAGTCTAGAGATAGGGACTATGGCTACACCTTC. Translation: CASSGELQSRDRDYGYTF. V gene TRBV25-1 combines with J gene TRBJ1-2, with no clear D. CDR3 size: 18 residues. Germline CDR1 is MGHDK and CDR2 is SYGVNS. Trimming took 4 bases from V and 3 from J, leaving 24 bases between them.

J is TRBJ2-1 and V is TRBV28, with D hard to call. The CDR3 totals 17 residues. Trimming shortened V by 4 bases and J by 0 bases, and 16 bases separated the two germline ends. Germline CDR1 reads MDHEN; CDR2 reads SYDVKM. The CDR3, as DNA: TGTGCCAGCAGTTGGGTTCGTGCCAGGAGCTCCTACAATGAGCAGTTCTTC. It translates to CASSWVRARSSYNEQFF.

This clone was observed once. The rearrangement links TRBV6-5 to TRBJ2-1; D not resolved. The length of the CDR3 is 15 residues. CDR1 is MNHEY and CDR2 is SVGAGI in the germline V gene. V lost 5 bases to trimming and J lost 0 bases, with 11 bases between them. The CDR3 nucleotides read TGTGCCAGCAGTCCCGACACCTTCTCCTACAATGAGCAGTTCTTC. It codes for CASSPDTFSYNEQFF.

To note about this clone: Other nucleotide sequences from this sample produce the same CDR3. V is TRBV18 and J is TRBJ2-3; TRBD2 matches at 8 bases. CDR3 length equals 15 residues. V lost 3 bases to trimming and J lost 1 base; unmatched junction nucleotides: 3. Germline loops: CDR1 KGHSH, CDR2 LQKENI. The CDR3 protein is CASSPPGGGTDTQYF. The CDR3 region has the DNA TGTGCCAGCTCACCTCCGGGGGGGGGCACAGATACGCAGTATTTT.

This chain uses TRBV18 with TRBJ1-1; no clear D gene. CDR1 is KGHSH and CDR2 is LQKENI in the germline V gene. Trimming pared 1 base from V and 1 base from J, leaving 10 bases between. The CDR3 is 15 amino acids. The CDR3 nucleotides read TGTGCCAGCTCACCACTTTCAGTAAAGAACACTGAAGCTTTCTTT. Translating it yields CASSPLSVKNTEAFF.

The chain carries TRBV29-1 and TRBJ2-1, with D possibly TRBD2 on 5 matching bases. Deletions cut 6 bases from V and 7 bases from J, with 31 bases between. CDR1 and CDR2 (germline): SQVTM, ANQGSEA. The CDR3 is 18 residues long. Here the CDR3 DNA reads TGCAGCGTCCGAACGTGGGGTGGGAGCCGAAAAAGGTCGAATGAGCAGTTCTTC. Encoded protein: CSVRTWGGSRKRSNEQFF.

A remark on this clone: Within the sample, other DNA sequences also encode this same CDR3. This rearrangement joins TRBV14 to TRBJ2-7; the D is unclear. Trimming stripped 1 base from V and 2 bases from J, with 6 bases between. The CDR3 runs to 13 residues. Germline CDR1 is SGHDN and CDR2 is FVKESK. The DNA for the CDR3 is TGTGCCAGCAGCCAAGTGGCAGCCTACGAGCAGTACTTC. Residues: CASSQVAAYEQYF.

As regards this clone: Within the sample, other DNA sequences also encode this same CDR3. The chain recombines TRBV7-9 with TRBJ1-1, with D perhaps TRBD1 (6 bases). This CDR3 spans 14 amino acids. CDR1 and CDR2 (germline): SEHNR, FQNEAQ (reference sequence). Between the trimmed V and J ends, which lost 0 bases and 5 bases, there was a span of 10 bases. The CDR3 DNA follows: TGTGCCAGCAGCTTAGCGGGCCAGGGGACTGAAGCTTTCTTT. Encoded protein: CASSLAGQGTEAFF.

The chain has TRBV7-2 and TRBJ1-2; 9 nucleotides align to TRBD1. The CDR3 runs 14 residues. Per the germline V gene, CDR1 is SGHTA and CDR2 is FQGNSA. With 5 bases clipped from V and 8 bases from J, the junction kept 9 bases outside the gene matches. CDR3 nucleotide sequence: TGTGCCAGCAGCCGTCCCGGGACAGGGTTCGGCTACACCTTC. It is translated as CASSRPGTGFGYTF. Based on the CDR3 plus reference TRBV7-2 and TRBJ1-2, the full variable domain is GAGVSQSPSNKVTEKGKDVELRCDPISGHTALYWYRQSLGQGLEFLIYFQGNSAPDKSGLPSDRFSAERTGGSVSTLTIQRTQQEDSAVYLCASSRPGTGFGYTFGSGTRLTVV.

This clone occurred once. The V call is TRBV6-6, the J call TRBJ1-3; D gene ambiguous. The CDR3 runs to 16 residues. The germline gives CDR1 MNHNY, CDR2 SVGAGI (reference sequence). The V and J ends lost 0 bases and 1 base respectively, with 10 bases between them. The CDR3 spells CASSYSGRRSGNTIYF. CDR3 sequence (DNA): TGTGCCAGCAGTTACTCGGGTCGGAGGTCTGGAAACACCATATATTTT.

The chain has TRBV5-1 and TRBJ2-7, with a weak D call TRBD2 (5 bases). The CDR3 has 15 amino acids. Deletions cut 4 bases from V and 7 bases from J, with 21 bases between. Germline V gives CDR1 SGHRS, CDR2 YFSETQ. The CDR3 protein is CASSPPTKAAGEQYF. CDR3 in DNA: TGCGCCAGCAGCCCACCGACGAAGGCGGCGGGTGAGCAGTACTTC.

The chain joins TRBV5-6 to TRBJ1-2; D may be TRBD1 (5 bases). Looked up from germline, CDR1 is SGHDT and CDR2 is YYEEEE. This CDR3 is built from 14 residues. V was shortened by 4 bases and J by 4 bases, with 14 bases between the two germline ends. CDR3 sequence: CASSRGGEAYGYTF. CDR3 DNA: TGTGCCAGCAGCCGTGGAGGGGAAGCCTATGGCTACACCTTC.

This chain connects TRBV9 to TRBJ2-1; D tentatively fits TRBD1 or TRBD2 (5 bases each). V lost 3 bases and J 15 bases, leaving 22 bases between the germline ends. The CDR3 runs 14 residues. Germline V gene lookup returns CDR1 SGDLS and CDR2 YYNGEE. The CDR3 sequence: CASSAPVGPPGLFF. CDR3 coding DNA: TGTGCCAGCAGCGCCCCGGTGGGTCCGCCGGGGCTGTTCTTC.

This chain uses TRBV7-9 with TRBJ2-2; TRBD1 aligns across 7 bases. Looked up from germline, CDR1 is SEHNR and CDR2 is FQNEAQ (reference sequence). The CDR3 contains 15 residues. J lost 1 base, V lost 6 bases, and 5 bases had no gene match. DNA for the CDR3: TGTGCCAGCAGGTTGAGGGGGCGGAACACCGGGGAGCTGTTTTTT. Its protein product is CASRLRGRNTGELFF.

The rearrangement links TRBV5-4 to TRBJ2-1; D may be TRBD1 or TRBD2 (6 bases each). The CDR3 is 13 residues long. Germline CDR1 and CDR2: SGHNT and YYREEE (reference sequence). Trimming removed 6 bases from V and 12 bases from J, with 19 bases in between. The CDR3 nucleotides read TGTGCCAGCACCACGTCCGAGGGGGGTGGGCAGTTCTTC. Amino acid sequence: CASTTSEGGGQFF.

The rearrangement joins TRBV5-1 to TRBJ2-5; maybe TRBD1 (6 bases). V was clipped by 4 bases and J by 4 bases, with 14 bases between them. The CDR3 length is 14 residues. CDR1 is SGHRS, CDR2 YFSETQ, per germline. The CDR3 loop reads CASSENAGAETQYF. Written as DNA, the CDR3 is TGCGCCAGCAGCGAAAACGCAGGGGCAGAGACCCAGTACTTC.

This chain uses TRBV7-8 with TRBJ2-5; 12 bases fit TRBD2. Germline CDR1 reads SGHVS; CDR2 reads FQNEAQ. With 11 bases clipped from V and 5 bases from J, the junction kept 6 bases outside the gene matches. The CDR3 covers 13 residues. The DNA of the CDR3 is TGTGCCGGACTAGCGGGATCGGGGGAGACCCAGTACTTC. Its protein is CAGLAGSGETQYF.

J is TRBJ2-7 and V is TRBV5-1, with D unresolved. The CDR3 contains 15 residues. The V end was cut by 3 bases, the J end by 1 base, with 14 bases between. Germline assignment: CDR1 SGHRS and CDR2 YFSETQ. The CDR3, as DNA: TGCGCCAGCAGCTCGACATTTTCGCCATCCTACGAGCAGTACTTC. The encoded protein is CASSSTFSPSYEQYF.

The chain has TRBV2 and TRBJ1-2; D is unresolved. The germline V gene encodes CDR1 SNHLY and CDR2 FYNNEI. V lost 2 bases and J 6 bases, leaving 4 bases between the germline ends. This CDR3 region has 11 residues. The CDR3 is CASSETDGYTF. CDR3 bases: TGTGCCAGCAGTGAAACGGATGGCTACACCTTC.

This chain joins TRBV19 and TRBJ1-2; unclear D gene. CDR1 and CDR2 (germline): LNHDA, SQIVND (reference sequence). V lost 2 bases and J lost 4, with 17 bases in between. CDR3 length equals 16 residues. The CDR3 sequence is CASSIPRVSKIYGYTF. CDR3 nucleotides: TGTGCCAGTAGTATACCCCGCGTTAGTAAGATCTATGGCTACACCTTC.

The chain employs TRBV6-5 and TRBJ2-3, with 10 bases fitting TRBD2. V was clipped by 7 bases and J by 3 bases; unmatched bases: 4. CDR3 length equals 14 residues. The germline gives CDR1 MNHEY, CDR2 SVGAGI. The CDR3 here is CASTQREGTDTQYF. The DNA of the CDR3 is TGTGCCAGCACCCAGCGGGAGGGGACAGATACGCAGTATTTT.

The rearrangement joins TRBV5-1 to TRBJ2-7; weak D call: TRBD2 (5 bases). V was clipped by 4 bases and J by 3 bases, with 11 bases between them. CDR1 is SGHRS and CDR2 is YFSETQ in the germline V gene. CDR3 length: 13 residues. The CDR3: CASSMDGIYEQYF. CDR3 nucleotide sequence: TGCGCCAGCAGCATGGACGGGATCTACGAGCAGTACTTC.

The chain has TRBV29-1 and TRBJ1-3; TRBD1 agrees at 8 bases. In germline, CDR1 is SQVTM, CDR2 ANQGSEA. V dropped 5 bases and J dropped 0; count of bases not matched to a gene: 18. CDR3 size: 19 residues. The CDR3 is CSVHTMTGVKADSGNTIYF. For the CDR3, the DNA is TGCAGCGTTCACACTATGACAGGGGTCAAAGCGGACTCTGGAAACACCATATATTTT.